This TCR beta chain is drawn from a study of cytomegalovirus exposure and HLA in healthy donors. Study-level points and caveats: The study listed around 150 cytomegalovirus-associated TCR beta chains. CMV antigen specificity was confirmed in vitro for three CMV-associated chains. In a later analysis, at a false discovery rate of 0.05, about 17,000 TCR beta sequences matched HLA alleles.

The PCR employed 60 Vbeta primers together with 13 Jbeta primers. Here immunoSEQ multiplex PCR was the method, and the copy in TCRdb shows in-frame clones only, minus some. This table lists some 200,000 clones. Looked up from germline, CDR1 is MGHRA and CDR2 is YSYEKL. The CDR3 sequence is 13 residues long. Trimming pared 0 bases from V and 4 bases from J, leaving 7 bases between. Regarding this clone: Its antigen is not identified.

The sequence derives from a man aged 30 to 39 in good health and CMV-seronegative. The chain has TRBV4-1 and TRBJ2-7; D may be TRBD1 (5 bases). Material: PBMCs. The CDR3 here is CASSQDQGYEQYF. CDR3 in DNA: TGCGCCAGCAGCCAAGATCAGGGTTACGAGCAGTACTTC.